These T cell receptor beta chains were read from a single sample in a study of OX40 agonist ivuxolimab in advanced cancers. TCRdb's copy holds only in-frame clones and misses some; the assay was immunoSEQ multiplex PCR. The table includes about 63,000 clones, 85% to 90% detected once. This specimen consisted of CD4+ or CD8+ T cells sorted from blood, obtained in a trial of the OX40 agonist ivuxolimab. These receptors all come from an adult with an advanced solid tumor such as melanoma, head and neck, liver or kidney cancer. CDR3s include the opening cysteine and the closing phenylalanine or tryptophan. D genes are given only for firm matches. Size tells how often a clone was seen (once, few, many) or the class of an expanded clone, and some rows leave it out.

-,TRBV5-1,TRBJ2-5,-,TGCGCCAGCAGCTTTGGACTTCAAGAGACCCAGTACTTC,CASSFGLQETQYF
-,TRBV5-4,TRBJ1-1,-,TGTGCCAGCACAGGGGCTGGGGGGAGTAGGAACACTGAAGCTTTCTTT,CASTGAGGSRNTEAFF
-,TRBV7-9,TRBJ2-2,-,TGTGCCAGCAGCTTAATTTCCGGGTTGGGCACCGGGGAGCTGTTTTTT,CASSLISGLGTGELFF
TRBD2,TRBV4-1,TRBJ2-3,once,TGCGCCAGCAGCCGGCTAGCGGGAACCCGGGGGACAGATACGCAGTATTTT,CASSRLAGTRGTDTQYF
TRBD1,TRBV2,TRBJ1-4,once,TGTGCCAGCACCGTACAGGGGGCCGATGAAAAACTGTTTTTT,CASTVQGADEKLFF
-,TRBV28,TRBJ1-5,few,TGTGCCAGCAGTTTAACAGGGTCCCATCAGCCCCAGCATTTT,CASSLTGSHQPQHF
TRBD2,TRBV5-1,TRBJ2-3,-,TGCGCCAGCACTCTTAGCGGGACCACAGATACGCAGTATTTT,CASTLSGTTDTQYF
-,TRBV27,TRBJ2-7,-,TGTGCCAGCAGCTCAGGGCGGTACGAGCAGTACTTC,CASSSGRYEQYF
TRBD1,TRBV11-2,TRBJ1-2,-,TGTGCCAGCAGCTTAGATTTTGCGTCGACGGGGACAGTGCTCTTC,CASSLDFASTGTVLF
TRBD2,TRBV6-6,TRBJ2-2,-,TGTGCCAGCAGTTACTTAGCGGGAGGGCTGACCGGGGAGCTGTTTTTT,CASSYLAGGLTGELFF
TRBD2,TRBV19,TRBJ2-1,-,TGTGCCAGTAGTACCGGGACTAGCGCTGCCAATGAGCAGTTCTTC,CASSTGTSAANEQFF
-,TRBV6-5,TRBJ1-1,-,TGTGCCAGCAGTTACTATACCGGGACGAACACTGAAGCTTTCTTT,CASSYYTGTNTEAFF
TRBD2,TRBV9,TRBJ2-7,-,TGTGCCAGCAGCGTAGACGGGCTAGCGGGACGCTACGAGCAGTACTTC,CASSVDGLAGRYEQYF
-,TRBV5-1,TRBJ2-1,once,TGCGCCAGCAGCTTGGAGGACACTATCGGGGGTGGGAATGAGCAGTTCTTC,CASSLEDTIGGGNEQFF
TRBD2,TRBV7-6,TRBJ2-7,-,TGTGCCAGCAGCTTGGGGACTAGCGGCGCACACGAGCAGTACTTC,CASSLGTSGAHEQYF
TRBD1,TRBV5-4,TRBJ2-2,-,TGTGCCAGCAGCCGGACTTTTGGACAGGGGGCGGCCGGGGAGCTGTTTTTT,CASSRTFGQGAAGELFF
-,TRBV28,TRBJ1-3,-,TGTGCCAGCATCAACAATCCGGTCTCTGGAAACACCATATATTTT,CASINNPVSGNTIYF
-,TRBV5-8,TRBJ1-4,-,TGTGCCAGCAGCTTGGGAGAGTCGTTTAATGAAAAACTGTTTTTT,CASSLGESFNEKLFF
TRBD1,TRBV6-1,TRBJ1-5,-,TGTGCCAGCAGTGACAGGGGGATGCAGCCCCAGCATTTT,CASSDRGMQPQHF
TRBD2,TRBV7-6,TRBJ2-1,-,TGTGCCAGCAGCTTAGCCACTAGCGACAGCTCCTACAATGAGCAGTTCTTC,CASSLATSDSSYNEQFF
-,TRBV7-9,TRBJ2-1,-,TGTGCCAGCAACCTGCGGACCCCCTCCAATGAGCAGTTCTTC,CASNLRTPSNEQFF
-,TRBV15,TRBJ2-1,-,TGTGCCACCAGCAGAGGGCAGCGGGCCTTCTACAATGAGCAGTTCTTC,CATSRGQRAFYNEQFF
-,TRBV19,TRBJ1-4,-,TGTGCCAGTAGTATACTCCAGACAGCTACAACTAATGAAAAACTGTTTTTT,CASSILQTATTNEKLFF
-,TRBV15,TRBJ1-4,-,TGTGCCACCAGTGAAGTCCTGCGTCTCCTAGTCGACAATGAAAAACTGTTTTTT,CATSEVLRLLVDNEKLFF
-,TRBV28,TRBJ1-1,-,TGTGCCAGCAGCCCTGGACAGCGGGTCCAAGCTTTCTTT,CASSPGQRVQAFF
-,TRBV2,TRBJ2-7,-,TGTGCCAGCAGCGGGGACATAGGGGTGGGGCAGTACTTC,CASSGDIGVGQYF
TRBD1,TRBV28,TRBJ1-1,-,TGTGCCAGCAGTTTAAGTACAGGGGTTAGGAACACTGAAGCTTTCTTT,CASSLSTGVRNTEAFF
TRBD1,TRBV5-1,TRBJ2-3,-,TGCGCCAGCAGCTCCCGGACAGGGGCTAGCACAGATACGCAGTATTTT,CASSSRTGASTDTQYF
-,TRBV28,TRBJ1-2,-,TGTGCCAGCAGCCCGGGGGAAAACTATGGCTACACCTTC,CASSPGENYGYTF
TRBD1,TRBV28,TRBJ1-5,-,TGTGCCAGCAGTCGACAGGGCGTAGGGGAGCAGCCCCAGCATTTT,CASSRQGVGEQPQHF
-,TRBV19,TRBJ2-5,-,TGTGCCAGTAGTATCGGTTTCGGCTTTCCGGGGGTGACCCAGTACTTC,CASSIGFGFPGVTQYF
-,TRBV19,TRBJ1-1,-,TGTGCCAGTGGGGACATTTTAATAGGAACTGAAGCTTTCTTT,CASGDILIGTEAFF
-,TRBV5-1,TRBJ2-1,-,TGCGCCAGCAGCTTGGGCCCTTTCTCCTACAATGAGCAGTTCTTC,CASSLGPFSYNEQFF